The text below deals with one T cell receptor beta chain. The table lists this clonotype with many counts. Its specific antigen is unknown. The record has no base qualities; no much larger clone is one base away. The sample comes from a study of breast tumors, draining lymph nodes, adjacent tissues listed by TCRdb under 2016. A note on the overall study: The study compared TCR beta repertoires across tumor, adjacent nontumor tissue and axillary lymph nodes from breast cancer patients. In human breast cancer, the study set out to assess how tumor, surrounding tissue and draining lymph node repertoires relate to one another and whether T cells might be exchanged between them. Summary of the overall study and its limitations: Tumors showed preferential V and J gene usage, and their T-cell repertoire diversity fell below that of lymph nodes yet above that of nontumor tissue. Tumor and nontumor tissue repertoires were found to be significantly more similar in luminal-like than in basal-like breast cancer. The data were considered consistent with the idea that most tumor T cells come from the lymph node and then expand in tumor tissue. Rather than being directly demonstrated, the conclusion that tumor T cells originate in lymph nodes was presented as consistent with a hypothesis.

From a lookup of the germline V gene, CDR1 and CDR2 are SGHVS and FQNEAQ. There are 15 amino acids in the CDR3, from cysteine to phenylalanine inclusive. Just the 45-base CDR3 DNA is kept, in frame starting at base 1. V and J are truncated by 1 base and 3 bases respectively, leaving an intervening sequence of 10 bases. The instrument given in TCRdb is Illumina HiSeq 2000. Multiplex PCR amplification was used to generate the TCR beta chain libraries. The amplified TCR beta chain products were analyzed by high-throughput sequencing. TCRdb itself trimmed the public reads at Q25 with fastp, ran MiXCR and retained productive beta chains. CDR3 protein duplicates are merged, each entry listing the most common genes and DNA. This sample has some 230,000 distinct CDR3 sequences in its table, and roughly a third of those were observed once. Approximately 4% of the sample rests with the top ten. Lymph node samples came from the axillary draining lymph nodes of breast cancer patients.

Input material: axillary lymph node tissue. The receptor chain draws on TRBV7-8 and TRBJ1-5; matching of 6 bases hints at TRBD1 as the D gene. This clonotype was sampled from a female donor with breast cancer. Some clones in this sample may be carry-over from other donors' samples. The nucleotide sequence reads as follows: TGTGCCAGCAGCTTAGACAGGGTTGTCAATCAGCCCCAGCATTTT. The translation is CASSLDRVVNQPQHF.